This T cell receptor (beta chain) is drawn from a study of blood T cell repertoires in COVID-19. Study details: From T cells, B-cell-depleted T cells, or PBMCs came the material, which was cDNA or gDNA.

Per the authors' pipeline: Quantification of nucleated cells was approximated via reference gene primer amplification. TCRdb's table, derived via immunoSEQ multiplex PCR, lists solely in-frame clones and lacks some. V, J and clone size reflect that table, while D and trimming were determined from the DNA. The sample records some 300,000 clones, 88% being singletons. Ages ranged from about 18 to 100 years, with residence in 20 to 30 US areas. Self-reported history from a screening survey and questionnaire set each donor's cohort. The length of the CDR3 is 14 residues. Germline CDR1 SNHLY, CDR2 FYNNEI. The V end was cut by 2 bases, the J end by 5 bases, with 10 bases between.

Specimen: PBMCs or T cells enriched from blood (not recorded which). The chain joins TRBV2 to TRBJ1-5; D is unclear. This TCR was sampled from an older woman in a cohort exposed to, infected with or recovered from COVID-19 (not recorded which). The CDR3: CASSESSLDQPQHF. CDR3 nucleotides: TGTGCCAGCAGTGAATCCAGTCTCGATCAGCCCCAGCATTTT.